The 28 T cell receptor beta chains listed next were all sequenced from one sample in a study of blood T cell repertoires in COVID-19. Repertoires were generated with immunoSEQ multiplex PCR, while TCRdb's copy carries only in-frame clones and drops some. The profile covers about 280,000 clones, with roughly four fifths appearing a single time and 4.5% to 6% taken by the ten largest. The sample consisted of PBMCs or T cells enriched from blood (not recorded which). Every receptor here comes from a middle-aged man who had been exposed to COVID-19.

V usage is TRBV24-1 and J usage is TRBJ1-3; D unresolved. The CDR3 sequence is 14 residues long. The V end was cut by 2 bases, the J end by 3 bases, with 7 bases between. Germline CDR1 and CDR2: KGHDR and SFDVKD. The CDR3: CATSDSTGGNTIYF. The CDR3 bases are TGTGCCACCAGTGATTCAACGGGTGGAAACACCATATATTTT.

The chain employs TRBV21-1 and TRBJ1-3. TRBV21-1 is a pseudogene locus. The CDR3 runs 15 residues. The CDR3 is CASSASGRAGNTIYF. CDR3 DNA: TGTGCCAGCAGCGCCTCAGGGAGGGCTGGAAACACCATATATTTT.

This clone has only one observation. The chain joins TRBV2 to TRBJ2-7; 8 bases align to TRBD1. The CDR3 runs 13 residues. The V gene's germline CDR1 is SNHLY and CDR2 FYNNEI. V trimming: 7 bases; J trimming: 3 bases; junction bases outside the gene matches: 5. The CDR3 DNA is TGTGCCAGCAACGGACAGGGAGTCTACGAGCAGTACTTC. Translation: CASNGQGVYEQYF.

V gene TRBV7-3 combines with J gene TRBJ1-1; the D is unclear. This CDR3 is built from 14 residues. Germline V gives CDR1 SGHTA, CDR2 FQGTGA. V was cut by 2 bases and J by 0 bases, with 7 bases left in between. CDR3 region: CASSLGPVNTEAFF. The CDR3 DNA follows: TGTGCCAGCAGCTTAGGGCCAGTGAACACTGAAGCTTTCTTT.

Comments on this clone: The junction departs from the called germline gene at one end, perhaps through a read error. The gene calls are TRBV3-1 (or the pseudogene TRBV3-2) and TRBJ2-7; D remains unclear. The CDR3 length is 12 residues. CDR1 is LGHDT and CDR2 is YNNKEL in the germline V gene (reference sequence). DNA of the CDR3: TGTGCCAGCAGCCAAGTCTCCCACGAGCAGTACTTC. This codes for CASSQVSHEQYF.

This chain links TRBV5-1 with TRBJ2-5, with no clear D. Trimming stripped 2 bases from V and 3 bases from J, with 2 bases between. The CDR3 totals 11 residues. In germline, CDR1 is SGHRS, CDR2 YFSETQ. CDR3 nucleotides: TGCGCCAGCAGCTTCGAAGAGACCCAGTACTTC. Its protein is CASSFEETQYF.

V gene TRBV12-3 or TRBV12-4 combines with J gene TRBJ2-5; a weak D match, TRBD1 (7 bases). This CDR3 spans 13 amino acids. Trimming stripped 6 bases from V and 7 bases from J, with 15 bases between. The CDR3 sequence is CASSTHRGGTQYF. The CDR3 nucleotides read TGTGCCAGCAGCACTCACAGGGGAGGGACCCAGTACTTC.

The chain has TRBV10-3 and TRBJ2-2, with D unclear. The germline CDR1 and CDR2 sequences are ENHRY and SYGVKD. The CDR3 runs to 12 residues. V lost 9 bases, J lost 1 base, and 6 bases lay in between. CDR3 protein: CAISWNTGELFF. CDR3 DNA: TGTGCCATTTCATGGAACACCGGGGAGCTGTTTTTT.

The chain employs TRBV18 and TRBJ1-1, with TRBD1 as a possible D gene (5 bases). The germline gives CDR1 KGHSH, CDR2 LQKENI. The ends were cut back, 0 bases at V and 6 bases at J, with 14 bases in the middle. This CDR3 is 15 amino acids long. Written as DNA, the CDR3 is TGTGCCAGCTCACCACCGTCAGGGCAGGGCGCTGAAGCTTTCTTT. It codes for CASSPPSGQGAEAFF.

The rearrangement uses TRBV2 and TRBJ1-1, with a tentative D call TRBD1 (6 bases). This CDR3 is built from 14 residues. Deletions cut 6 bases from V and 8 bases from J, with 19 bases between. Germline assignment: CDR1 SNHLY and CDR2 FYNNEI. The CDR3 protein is CASRNEFRTAEAFF. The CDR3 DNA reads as TGTGCCAGCAGGAACGAATTTAGGACAGCAGAAGCTTTCTTT.

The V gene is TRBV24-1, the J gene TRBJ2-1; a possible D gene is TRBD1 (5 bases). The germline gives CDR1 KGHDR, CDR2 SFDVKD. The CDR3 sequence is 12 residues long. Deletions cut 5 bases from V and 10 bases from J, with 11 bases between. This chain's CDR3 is CATSGGLGEQFF. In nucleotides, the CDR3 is TGTGCCACCAGTGGGGGCCTGGGGGAGCAGTTCTTC.

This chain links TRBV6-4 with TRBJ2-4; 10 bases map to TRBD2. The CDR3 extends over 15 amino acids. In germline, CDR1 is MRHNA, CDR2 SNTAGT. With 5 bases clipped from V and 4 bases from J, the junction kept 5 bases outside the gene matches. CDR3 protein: CASSSGRAGKNIQYF. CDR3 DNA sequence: TGTGCCAGCAGTAGCGGGAGGGCCGGGAAAAACATTCAGTACTTC.

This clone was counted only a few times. CDR3 in amino acids: CASSAPRRGHEKLFF. In DNA, the CDR3 is TGTGCCAGCAGCGCCCCCAGGCGGGGGCATGAAAAACTGTTTTTT. The V and J genes are TRBV9 and TRBJ1-4; the D gene is possibly TRBD1 (6 bases). The CDR3 runs 15 residues. CDR1 is SGDLS, CDR2 YYNGEE, per germline. Trimming stripped 3 bases from V and 6 bases from J, with 15 bases between.

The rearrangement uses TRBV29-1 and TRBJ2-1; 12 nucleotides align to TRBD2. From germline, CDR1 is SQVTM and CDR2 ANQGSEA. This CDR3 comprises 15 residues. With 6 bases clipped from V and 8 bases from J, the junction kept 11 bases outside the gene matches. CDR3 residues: CSVGPSGRAGDEQFF. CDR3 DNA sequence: TGCAGCGTGGGGCCTAGCGGGAGGGCCGGCGATGAGCAGTTCTTC.

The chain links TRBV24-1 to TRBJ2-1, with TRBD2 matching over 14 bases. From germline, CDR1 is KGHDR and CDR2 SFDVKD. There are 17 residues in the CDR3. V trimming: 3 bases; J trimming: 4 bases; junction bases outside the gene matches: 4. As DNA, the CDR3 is TGTGCCACCAGTGATCCGACTAGCGGGAGGGCTTACAATGAGCAGTTCTTC. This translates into CATSDPTSGRAYNEQFF.

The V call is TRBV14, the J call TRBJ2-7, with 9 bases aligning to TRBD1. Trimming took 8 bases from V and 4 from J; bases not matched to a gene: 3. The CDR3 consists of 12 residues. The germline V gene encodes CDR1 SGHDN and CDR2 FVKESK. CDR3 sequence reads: CASGTGMYEQYF. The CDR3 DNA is TGTGCCAGCGGGACAGGGATGTACGAGCAGTACTTC.

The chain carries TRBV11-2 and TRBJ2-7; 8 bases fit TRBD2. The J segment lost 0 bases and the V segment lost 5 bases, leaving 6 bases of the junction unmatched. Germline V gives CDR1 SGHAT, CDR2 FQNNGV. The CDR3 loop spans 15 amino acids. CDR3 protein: CASSRNSGTSYEQYF. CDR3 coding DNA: TGTGCCAGCAGCCGAAATAGCGGGACCTCCTACGAGCAGTACTTC.

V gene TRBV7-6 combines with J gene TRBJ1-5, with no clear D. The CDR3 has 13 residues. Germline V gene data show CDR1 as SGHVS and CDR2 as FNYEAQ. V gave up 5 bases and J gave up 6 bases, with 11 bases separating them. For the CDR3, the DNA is TGTGCCAGCAGCCCAAGTACTGTTCAGCCCCAGCATTTT. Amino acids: CASSPSTVQPQHF.

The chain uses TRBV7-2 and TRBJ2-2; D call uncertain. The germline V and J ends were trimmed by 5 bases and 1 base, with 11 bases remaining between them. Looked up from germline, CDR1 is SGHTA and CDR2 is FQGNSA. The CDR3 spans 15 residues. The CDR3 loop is CASSLALGNTGELFF. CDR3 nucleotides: TGTGCCAGCAGCCTCGCCCTAGGGAACACCGGGGAGCTGTTTTTT.

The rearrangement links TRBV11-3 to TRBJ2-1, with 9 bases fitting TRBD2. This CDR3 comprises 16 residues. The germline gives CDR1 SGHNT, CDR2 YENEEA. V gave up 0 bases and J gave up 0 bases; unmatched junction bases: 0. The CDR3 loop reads CASSLDSGSSYNEQFF. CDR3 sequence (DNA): TGTGCCAGCAGCTTAGATAGCGGGAGCTCCTACAATGAGCAGTTCTTC.

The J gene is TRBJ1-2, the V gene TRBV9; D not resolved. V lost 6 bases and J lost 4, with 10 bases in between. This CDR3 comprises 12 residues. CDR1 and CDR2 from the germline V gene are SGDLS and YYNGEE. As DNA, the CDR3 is TGTGCCAGCACCAATGGGCCCTATGGCTACACCTTC. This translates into CASTNGPYGYTF.

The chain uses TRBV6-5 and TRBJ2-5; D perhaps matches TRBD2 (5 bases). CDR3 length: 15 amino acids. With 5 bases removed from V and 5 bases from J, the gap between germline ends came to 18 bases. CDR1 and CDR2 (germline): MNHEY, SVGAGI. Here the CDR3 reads CASSTRTASRETQYF. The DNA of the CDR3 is TGTGCCAGCAGTACCAGGACTGCCAGTAGGGAGACCCAGTACTTC.

The CDR3 loop reads CAWSVRQEVNYGYTF. Written as DNA, the CDR3 is TGTGCCTGGAGTGTACGACAGGAGGTTAACTATGGCTACACCTTC. This chain uses TRBV30 with TRBJ1-2; a possible D gene is TRBD1 (6 bases). CDR3 size: 15 residues. V was cut by 0 bases and J by 1 base, with 12 bases left in between. The germline V gene encodes CDR1 GTSNPN and CDR2 SVGIG (reference sequence).

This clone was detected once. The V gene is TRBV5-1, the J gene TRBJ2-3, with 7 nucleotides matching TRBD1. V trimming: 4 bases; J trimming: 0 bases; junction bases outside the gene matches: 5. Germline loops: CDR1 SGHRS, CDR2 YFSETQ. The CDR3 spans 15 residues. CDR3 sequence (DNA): TGCGCCAGCAGCCCTCAGGGGGACAGCACAGATACGCAGTATTTT. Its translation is CASSPQGDSTDTQYF.

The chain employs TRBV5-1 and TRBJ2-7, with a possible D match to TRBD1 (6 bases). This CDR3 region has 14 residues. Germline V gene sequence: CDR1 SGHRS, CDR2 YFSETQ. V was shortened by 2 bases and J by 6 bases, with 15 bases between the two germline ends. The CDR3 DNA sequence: TGCGCCAGCAGCTTAGGGGCCGCCAGGGGCGAGCAGTACTTC. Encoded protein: CASSLGAARGEQYF.

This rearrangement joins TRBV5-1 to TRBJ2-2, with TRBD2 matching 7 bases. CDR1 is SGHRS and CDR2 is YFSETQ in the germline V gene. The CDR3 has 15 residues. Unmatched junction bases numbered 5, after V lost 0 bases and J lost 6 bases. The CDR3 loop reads CASSLGTSVPGELFF. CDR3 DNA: TGCGCCAGCAGCTTGGGGACTAGTGTGCCCGGGGAGCTGTTTTTT.

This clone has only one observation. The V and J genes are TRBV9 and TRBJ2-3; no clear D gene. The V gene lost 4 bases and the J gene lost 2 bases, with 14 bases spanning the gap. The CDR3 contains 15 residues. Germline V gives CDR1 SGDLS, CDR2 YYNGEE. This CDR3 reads CASSLYGFPTDTQYF. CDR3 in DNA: TGTGCCAGCAGCTTGTACGGTTTCCCCACAGATACGCAGTATTTT.

CDR3: CASCWRDYNEQFF. In DNA, the CDR3 is TGTGCCAGCTGTTGGCGGGACTACAATGAGCAGTTCTTC. The genes are TRBV7-8 and TRBJ2-1; possible D gene TRBD2, 6 bases. The V and J ends lost 8 bases and 3 bases respectively, with 11 bases between them. The CDR3 consists of 13 residues. Germline lookup yields CDR1 SGHVS and CDR2 FQNEAQ.